This TCR beta chain was obtained from a study of control samples from healthy donors and cancer patients. Data came from immunoSEQ multiplex PCR; TCRdb stores just in-frame clones and leaves some out. This sample has about 120,000 clones, with 89% found just once. The germline V and J ends were trimmed by 1 base and 7 bases, with 11 bases remaining between them. Germline CDR1 LGHNT, CDR2 FRNRAP. The CDR3 is 14 residues long. The sequenced material came from blood. This chain joins TRBV12-5 and TRBJ1-5; TRBD1 might be the D (5 bases). The receptor was isolated from a man aged 50 or older in good health. CDR3 DNA: TGTGCTAGTGGTTTGGGGGGCGGCATGCAGCCCCAGCATTTT. Encoded protein: CASGLGGGMQPQHF.